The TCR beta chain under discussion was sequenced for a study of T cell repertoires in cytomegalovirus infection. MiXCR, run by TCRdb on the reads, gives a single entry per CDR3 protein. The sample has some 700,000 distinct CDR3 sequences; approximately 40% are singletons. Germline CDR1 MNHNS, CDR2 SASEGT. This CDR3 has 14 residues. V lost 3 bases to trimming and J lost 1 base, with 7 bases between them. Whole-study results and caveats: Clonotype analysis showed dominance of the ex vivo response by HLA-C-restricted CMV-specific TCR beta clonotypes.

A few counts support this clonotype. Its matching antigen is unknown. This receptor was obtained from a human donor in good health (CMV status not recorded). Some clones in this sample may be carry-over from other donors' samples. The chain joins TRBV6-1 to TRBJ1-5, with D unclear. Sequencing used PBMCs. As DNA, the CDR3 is TGTGCCAGCAGTGAGGTGAGAAGCAATCAGCCCCAGCATTTT. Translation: CASSEVRSNQPQHF.